Listed below are T cell receptor beta chains from one sample, sequenced in a study of cytomegalovirus exposure and HLA in healthy donors. This table comes from immunoSEQ multiplex PCR, and its TCRdb copy is limited to in-frame clones, with some not included. The table has under 80,000 clones, about 77% seen once; the top ten hold 4.5% to 6%. Sequencing was carried out using PBMCs. The receptors originated from a woman aged 25-40 years in good health and CMV-seronegative. Both conserved end residues are part of each CDR3. D genes are given only for firm matches.

V	J	D	CDR3
TRBV2	TRBJ1-5	NA	CAGGQSRQPQHF
TRBV21-1	TRBJ1-5	NA	CASSKGPAGYPNQPQHF
TRBV5-1	TRBJ2-1	NA	CASSLGRPSVPGPYNEQFF
TRBV4-3	TRBJ1-4	NA	CASSVRGRGEKLFF
TRBV18	TRBJ1-1	TRBD1	CASSPQGAHTEAFF
TRBV7-9	TRBJ2-1	TRBD2	CASSPEGTSTYNEQFF
TRBV2	TRBJ2-6	TRBD1	CASREAPGQGSGANVLTF
TRBV7-6	TRBJ2-1	TRBD1	CASSLDSTGGGRGQFF
TRBV18	TRBJ1-2	NA	CASSPAGDKAGYTF
TRBV7-2	TRBJ2-1	TRBD2	CASSSSGVAYNEQFF
TRBV7-2	TRBJ1-2	NA	CASSSTAGTQNYGYTF
TRBV29-1	TRBJ2-1	NA	CSAGRAEGTHEQFF
TRBV4-1	TRBJ2-5	TRBD2	CASSQGVAGAHQETQYF
TRBV11-2	TRBJ2-4	TRBD2	CASSLLPASGMNIQYF
TRBV7-9	TRBJ2-2	TRBD1	CSSSVSWGQGVDGTGELFF
TRBV2	TRBJ2-5	NA	CASSAIAEETQYF
TRBV5-6	TRBJ2-7	NA	CASSILDRFEQYF
TRBV30	TRBJ1-6	TRBD1	CAWSGQGANSPLHF
TRBV28	TRBJ2-3	NA	CASSSRTDPTDTQYF
TRBV7-9	TRBJ2-7	TRBD2	CASSLVPSGRVCEQYF
TRBV11-2	TRBJ1-1	NA	CASSPGGNTEAFF
TRBV2	TRBJ1-2	NA	CASTGAGGYGYTF
TRBV19	TRBJ1-2	NA	CFFFKQEAAYGYTF
TRBV7-3	TRBJ1-1	NA	CASSLTGGTEAFF
TRBV5-1	TRBJ2-2	TRBD2	CASSPGLGRELFF
TRBV5-6	TRBJ2-7	TRBD1	CASSLGDRGFGEQYF
TRBV6-5	TRBJ1-6	TRBD1	CASSYEPGTANSPLHF
TRBV7-9	TRBJ1-5	NA	CASGQPNQPQHF
TRBV5-1	TRBJ2-3	NA	CASSPRPDKTDTQYF
TRBV27	TRBJ1-1	NA	CASSFMGDTEAFF
TRBV30	TRBJ1-6	NA	CAWREVRGYNSPLHF
TRBV7-8	TRBJ1-4	NA	CASSFSRGEKLFF
TRBV21-1	TRBJ1-1	NA	CASSNIRRGGAKNTEAFF
TRBV7-8	TRBJ2-1	TRBD2	CASSLSGVSYNEQFF
TRBV4-1	TRBJ1-2	NA	CASSQVARDPDYGYTF
TRBV18	TRBJ1-3	TRBD1	CASSSRQGSSGNTIYF
TRBV27	TRBJ1-6	TRBD1	CASSYRQAGGYNSPLHF
TRBV28	TRBJ1-4	NA	CASISPGQYNEKLFF
TRBV21-1	TRBJ2-4	NA	CASSKGAGRNIQYF
TRBV5-8	TRBJ2-1	NA	CASSFQTRLSYNEQFF
TRBV6-7	TRBJ2-2	NA	CASSFSRCGTNTGELFF
TRBV7-9	TRBJ2-7	TRBD2	CSSSLGGLAVIGNEQYF
TRBV28	TRBJ2-1	TRBD2	CASSAAGLAVQFF
TRBV27	TRBJ2-3	NA	CASSADRIRTDTQYF
TRBV7-2	TRBJ2-2	TRBD2	CASRYSTAGAGELFF
TRBV5-8	TRBJ1-5	NA	CASSLANQPQHF
TRBV28	TRBJ2-3	NA	CASTLRGRSLSDTQYF
TRBV19	TRBJ2-5	NA	CASSLEGVETQYF
TRBV5-6	TRBJ1-2	NA	CASSLAGWANYGYTF
TRBV7-9	TRBJ2-1	TRBD1	CASSSTGGTYNEQFF
TRBV6-1	TRBJ2-7	NA	CASSRFTEGHEQYF
TRBV7-8	TRBJ2-5	TRBD2	CASSFLLAGGGGKTQYF
TRBV4-2	TRBJ2-7	TRBD1	CASSPGQGMREYF
TRBV11-2	TRBJ2-3	NA	CASSLDSGAGRGARNTQYF